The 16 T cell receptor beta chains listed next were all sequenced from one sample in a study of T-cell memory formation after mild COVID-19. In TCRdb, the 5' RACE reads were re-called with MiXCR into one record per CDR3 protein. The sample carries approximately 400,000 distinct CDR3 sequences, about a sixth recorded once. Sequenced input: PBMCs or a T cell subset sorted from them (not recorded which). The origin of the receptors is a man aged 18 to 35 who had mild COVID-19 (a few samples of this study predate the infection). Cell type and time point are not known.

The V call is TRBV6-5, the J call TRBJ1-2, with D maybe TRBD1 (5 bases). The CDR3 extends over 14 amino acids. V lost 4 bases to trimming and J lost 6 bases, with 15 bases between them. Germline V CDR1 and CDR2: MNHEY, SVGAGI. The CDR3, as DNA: TGTGCCAGCAGTTCCGGCAGGGTTAGGAATGGCTACACCTTC. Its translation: CASSSGRVRNGYTF.

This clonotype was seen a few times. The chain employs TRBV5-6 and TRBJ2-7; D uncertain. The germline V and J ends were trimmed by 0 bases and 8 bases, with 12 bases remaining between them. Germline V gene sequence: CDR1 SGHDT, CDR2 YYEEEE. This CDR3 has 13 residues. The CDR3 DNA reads TGTGCCAGCAGCTTGGGTCGCCTGAAAAAGCAGTACGTC. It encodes CASSLGRLKKQYV.

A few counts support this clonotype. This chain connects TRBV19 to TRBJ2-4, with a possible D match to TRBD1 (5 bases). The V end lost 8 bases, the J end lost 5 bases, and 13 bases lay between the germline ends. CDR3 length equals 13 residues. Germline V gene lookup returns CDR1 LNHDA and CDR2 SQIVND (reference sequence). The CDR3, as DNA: TGTGCCAGTGGGGCTACGGGCCAAAACATTCAGTACTTC. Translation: CASGATGQNIQYF.

CDR3 amino acids: CASSPRDRDSGDSGANVLTF. DNA for the CDR3: TGTGCCAGCAGCCCCCGGGACAGGGATAGCGGTGACTCTGGGGCCAACGTCCTGACTTTC. The chain uses TRBV7-3 and TRBJ2-6; TRBD1 matches 9 bases. Germline CDR1 reads SGHTA; CDR2 reads FQGTGA. V shed 5 bases, J shed 0 bases, and the junction held 14 bases outside the gene matches. The CDR3 is 20 amino acids. Using reference TRBV7-3 and TRBJ2-6 for the parts outside the CDR3, the full variable domain is GAGVSQTPSNKVTEKGKYVELRCDPISGHTALYWYRQSLGQGPEFLIYFQGTGAADDSGLPNDRFFAVRPEGSVSTLKIQRTERGDSAVYLCASSPRDRDSGDSGANVLTFGAGSRLTVL.

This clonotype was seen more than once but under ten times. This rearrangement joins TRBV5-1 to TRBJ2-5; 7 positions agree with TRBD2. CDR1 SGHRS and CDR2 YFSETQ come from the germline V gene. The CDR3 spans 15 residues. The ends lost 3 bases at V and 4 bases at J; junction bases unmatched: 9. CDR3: CASSSVRGGRETQYF. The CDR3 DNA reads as TGCGCCAGCAGCTCGGTACGCGGGGGAAGAGAGACCCAGTACTTC.

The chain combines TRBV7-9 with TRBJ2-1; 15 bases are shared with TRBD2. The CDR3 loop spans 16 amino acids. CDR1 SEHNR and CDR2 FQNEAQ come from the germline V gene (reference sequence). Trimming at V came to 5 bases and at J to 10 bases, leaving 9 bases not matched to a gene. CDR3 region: CASSPRTSGGAGEQFF. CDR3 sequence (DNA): TGTGCCAGCAGCCCCCGGACTAGCGGGGGGGCTGGCGAGCAGTTCTTC.

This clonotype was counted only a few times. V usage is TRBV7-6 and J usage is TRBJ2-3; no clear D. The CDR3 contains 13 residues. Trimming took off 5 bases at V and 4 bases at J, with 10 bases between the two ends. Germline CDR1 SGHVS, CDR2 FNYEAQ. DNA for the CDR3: TGTGCCAGCAGCCCGAGTCCCCCAGATACGCAGTATTTT. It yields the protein CASSPSPPDTQYF. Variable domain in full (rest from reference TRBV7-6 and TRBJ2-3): GAGVSQSPRYKVTKRGQDVALRCDPISGHVSLYWYRQALGQGPEFLTYFNYEAQQDKSGLPNDRFSAERPEGSISTLTIQRTEQRDSAMYRCASSPSPPDTQYFGPGTRLTVL.

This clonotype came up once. CDR3 residues: CACTGGGNEQFF. For the CDR3, the DNA is TGTGCCTGCACAGGTGGGGGGAATGAGCAGTTCTTC. The chain joins TRBV19 to TRBJ2-1, with D tentatively TRBD2 (6 bases). The CDR3 spans 12 residues. V lost 11 bases and J lost 7, with 15 bases in between. From germline, CDR1 is LNHDA and CDR2 SQIVND (reference sequence).

This CDR3 reads CSVRTPQETQYF. CDR3 nucleotides: TGCAGCGTGCGGACCCCCCAAGAGACCCAGTACTTC. The chain is built from TRBV29-1 and TRBJ2-5, with D unclear. V dropped 6 bases and J dropped 1 base, with 9 bases sitting between them. This CDR3 has 12 residues. CDR1 is SQVTM, CDR2 ANQGSEA, per germline. Drawing the rest from reference TRBV29-1 and TRBJ2-5, the complete variable domain is SAVISQKPSRDICQRGTSLTIQCQVDSQVTMMFWYRQQPGQSLTLIATANQGSEATYESGFVIDKFPISRPNLTFSTLTVSNMSPEDSSIYLCSVRTPQETQYFGPGTRLLVL.

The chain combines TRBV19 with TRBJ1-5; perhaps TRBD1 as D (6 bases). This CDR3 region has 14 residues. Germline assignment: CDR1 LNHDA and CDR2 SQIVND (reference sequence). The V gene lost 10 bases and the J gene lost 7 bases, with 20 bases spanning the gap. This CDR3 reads CATKGGNTGQPQHF. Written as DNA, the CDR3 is TGTGCCACTAAGGGGGGGAATACGGGGCAGCCCCAGCATTTT.

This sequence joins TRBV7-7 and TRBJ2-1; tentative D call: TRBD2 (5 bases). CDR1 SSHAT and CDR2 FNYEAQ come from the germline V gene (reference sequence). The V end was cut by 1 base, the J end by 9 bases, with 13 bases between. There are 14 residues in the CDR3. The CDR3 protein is CASSLEGLHGEQFF. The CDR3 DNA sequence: TGTGCCAGCAGCTTAGAAGGACTCCACGGTGAGCAGTTCTTC.

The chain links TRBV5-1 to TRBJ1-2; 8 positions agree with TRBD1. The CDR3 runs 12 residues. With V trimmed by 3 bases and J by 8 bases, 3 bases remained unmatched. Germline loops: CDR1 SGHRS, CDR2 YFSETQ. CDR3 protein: CASSSGGKGYTF. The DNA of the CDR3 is TGCGCCAGCAGCTCAGGGGGCAAAGGCTACACCTTC.

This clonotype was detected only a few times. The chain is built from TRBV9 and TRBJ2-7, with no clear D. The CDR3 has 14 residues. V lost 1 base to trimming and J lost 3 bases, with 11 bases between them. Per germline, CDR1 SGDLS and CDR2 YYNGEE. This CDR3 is CASSVSGQGYEQYF. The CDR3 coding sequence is TGTGCCAGCAGCGTATCAGGCCAAGGCTACGAGCAGTACTTC. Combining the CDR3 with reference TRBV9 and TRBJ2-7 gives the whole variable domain DSGVTQTPKHLITATGQRVTLRCSPRSGDLSVYWYQQSLDQGLQFLIQYYNGEERAKGNILERFSAQQFPDLHSELNLSSLELGDSALYFCASSVSGQGYEQYFGPGTRLTVT.

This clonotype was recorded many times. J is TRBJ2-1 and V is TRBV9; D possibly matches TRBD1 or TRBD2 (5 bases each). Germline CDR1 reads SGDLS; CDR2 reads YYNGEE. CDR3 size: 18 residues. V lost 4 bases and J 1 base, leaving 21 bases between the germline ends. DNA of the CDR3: TGTGCCAGCAGCTCCGCCGGGGCAAACCCCCTTTCCTACAATGAGCAGTTCTTC. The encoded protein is CASSSAGANPLSYNEQFF.

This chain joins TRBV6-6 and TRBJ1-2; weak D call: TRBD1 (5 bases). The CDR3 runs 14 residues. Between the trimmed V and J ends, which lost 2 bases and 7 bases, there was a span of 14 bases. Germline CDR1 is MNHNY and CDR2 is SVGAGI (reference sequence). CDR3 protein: CASSYPGGRGGYTF. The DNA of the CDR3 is TGTGCCAGCAGTTACCCTGGGGGACGAGGTGGCTACACCTTC.

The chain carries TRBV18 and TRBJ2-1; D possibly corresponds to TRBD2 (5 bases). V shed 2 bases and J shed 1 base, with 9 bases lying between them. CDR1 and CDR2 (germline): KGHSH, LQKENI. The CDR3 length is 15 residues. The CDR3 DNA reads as TGTGCCAGCTCACCAAGCGGTTTTTCCTACAATGAGCAGTTCTTC. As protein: CASSPSGFSYNEQFF.